The next 14 T cell receptor beta chains were all read from a single sample in a study of T cell responses to AZD1222 COVID-19 vaccine. Using immunoSEQ multiplex PCR, the repertoire was profiled, and TCRdb retains in-frame clones only, with some absent. The sample consists of 110,000 to 150,000 clones, about 90% of them appearing once. Sequences were derived from peripheral blood, sampled 28 days after the second AZD1222 dose. These receptors came from an adult who received the AZD1222 COVID-19 vaccine.

This clone was found once. The rearrangement uses TRBV28 and TRBJ2-2; D may be TRBD2 (6 bases). The V gene lost 8 bases and the J gene lost 6 bases, with 22 bases spanning the gap. This CDR3 comprises 16 residues. CDR1 and CDR2 from the germline V gene are MDHEN and SYDVKM. The CDR3 spells CASAHAPGRGSGELFF. DNA for the CDR3: TGTGCCAGCGCCCATGCCCCGGGACGGGGGTCCGGGGAGCTGTTTTTT.

The CDR3 protein is CASSSGTGGRSSGNTIYF. CDR3 nucleotide sequence: TGCGCCAGCAGCTCGGGGACAGGGGGCAGAAGCTCTGGAAACACCATATATTTT. The rearrangement uses TRBV5-1 and TRBJ1-3, with TRBD1 matching over 12 bases. Germline V gives CDR1 SGHRS, CDR2 YFSETQ. The length of the CDR3 is 18 residues. The V and J ends lost 3 bases and 0 bases, in that order; junction bases with no gene match: 7.

CDR3 in amino acids: CASSSSGFRTYEQYF. CDR3 DNA sequence: TGTGCCAGCAGCTCTAGCGGGTTTCGGACCTACGAGCAGTACTTC. The gene calls are TRBV6-2 or TRBV6-3 and TRBJ2-7; 8 nucleotides match TRBD2. Losses at the gene ends were 6 bases for V and 2 bases for J; bases not matched to a gene: 9. Germline V gene data show CDR1 as MNHEY and CDR2 as SVGEGT. This CDR3 contains 15 residues.

In DNA, the CDR3 is TGCGCCAGCAGCTTGCGGGGGTCGGGATTCGGCACTGAAGCTTTCTTT. The encoded protein is CASSLRGSGFGTEAFF. The rearrangement joins TRBV5-1 to TRBJ1-1; the D gene is possibly TRBD1 (5 bases). Trimming took off 1 base at V and 4 bases at J, with 17 bases between the two ends. The CDR3 runs 16 residues. Per the germline V gene, CDR1 is SGHRS and CDR2 is YFSETQ.

The CDR3 DNA sequence: TGTGCCAGCAGTCTCTGGACAGGGGAGGAGACCCAGTACTTC. This translates into CASSLWTGEETQYF. The chain combines TRBV27 with TRBJ2-5, with TRBD1 matching over 9 bases. Trimming cost V 5 bases and J 5 bases; bases outside gene matches: 6. CDR3 length: 14 amino acids. Germline V lookup: CDR1 MNHEY, CDR2 SMNVEV (reference sequence).

This chain uses TRBV19 with TRBJ2-5; D is possibly TRBD1 (5 bases). Germline V gives CDR1 LNHDA, CDR2 SQIVND (reference sequence). The CDR3 is 13 amino acids. Trimming took off 1 base at V and 5 bases at J, with 8 bases between the two ends. CDR3 DNA sequence: TGTGCCAGTAGTATAGGACAGCTTGAGACCCAGTACTTC. Translating it yields CASSIGQLETQYF.

This chain connects TRBV6-1 to TRBJ1-2; 10 nucleotides agree with TRBD1. CDR3 length: 13 residues. With 1 base clipped from V and 8 bases from J, the junction kept 1 base outside the gene matches. Germline CDR1 MNHNS, CDR2 SASEGT. This CDR3 reads CASSEGTGGGYTF. CDR3 DNA sequence: TGTGCCAGCAGTGAAGGGACAGGGGGAGGCTACACCTTC.

This rearrangement joins TRBV7-6 to TRBJ2-7, with 10 nucleotides matching TRBD2. There are 17 residues in the CDR3. CDR1 and CDR2 from the germline V gene are SGHVS and FNYEAQ. V gave up 4 bases and J gave up 6 bases; unmatched junction bases: 15. This chain's CDR3 is CASSSLGGASGRLEQYF. CDR3 in DNA: TGTGCCAGCAGCTCTTTGGGGGGGGCTAGCGGGAGACTCGAGCAGTACTTC.

This chain links TRBV19 with TRBJ1-2; no clear D gene. V gave up 2 bases and J gave up 5 bases, with 9 bases separating them. There are 13 residues in the CDR3. Germline V lookup: CDR1 LNHDA, CDR2 SQIVND (reference sequence). CDR3 residues: CASSIRTAYGYTF. The CDR3 DNA is TGTGCCAGTAGTATACGGACGGCTTATGGCTACACCTTC.

The CDR3 loop is CASSSPGLAGAGELFF. CDR3 coding DNA: TGTGCCAGCAGCTCTCCGGGACTAGCGGGAGCCGGGGAGCTGTTTTTT. This chain joins TRBV7-3 and TRBJ2-2, with 14 bases fitting TRBD2. The V gene end was trimmed by 4 bases and the J gene end by 6 bases; junction bases not matched to a gene: 4. The CDR3 loop spans 16 amino acids. From germline, CDR1 is SGHTA and CDR2 FQGTGA. The full variable domain, completed using reference TRBV7-3 and TRBJ2-2, is GAGVSQTPSNKVTEKGKYVELRCDPISGHTALYWYRQSLGQGPEFLIYFQGTGAADDSGLPNDRFFAVRPEGSVSTLKIQRTERGDSAVYLCASSSPGLAGAGELFFGEGSRLTVL.

As to this clone: The same CDR3 can be traced to other DNA sequences in this sample. The gene calls are TRBV27 and TRBJ1-2; 7 nucleotides agree with TRBD1. CDR3 length: 13 amino acids. V lost 3 bases to trimming and J lost 2 bases; unmatched junction nucleotides: 0. Germline CDR1 MNHEY, CDR2 SMNVEV (reference sequence). The CDR3 here is CASSLTGNYGYTF. CDR3 sequence (DNA): TGTGCCAGCAGTTTGACAGGGAACTATGGCTACACCTTC.

V usage is TRBV6-5 and J usage is TRBJ2-7; either TRBD1 or TRBD2 may fit D (5 bases each). The germline V and J ends were trimmed by 2 bases and 2 bases, with 13 bases remaining between them. The length of the CDR3 is 15 residues. Germline V gene sequence: CDR1 MNHEY, CDR2 SVGAGI. The CDR3 sequence is CASSYVRDRPYEQYF. CDR3 coding DNA: TGTGCCAGCAGTTACGTAAGGGACCGACCCTACGAGCAGTACTTC.

The J gene is TRBJ2-7, the V gene TRBV11-2; 7 bases map to TRBD2. Germline trimming cut 0 bases from V and 2 bases from J; bases unmatched to any gene: 4. Germline loops: CDR1 SGHAT, CDR2 FQNNGV. The CDR3 runs 15 residues. The CDR3 here is CASSLEASGAYEQYF. CDR3 sequence (DNA): TGTGCCAGCAGCTTAGAGGCTAGCGGAGCCTACGAGCAGTACTTC.

This chain links TRBV6-1 with TRBJ1-6, with TRBD1 identical over 7 bases. Trimming at V came to 2 bases and at J to 0 bases, leaving 4 bases not matched to a gene. CDR3 length equals 17 residues. Germline values: CDR1 MNHNS, CDR2 SASEGT. CDR3 in amino acids: CASSEPQGSSYNSPLHF. CDR3 sequence (DNA): TGTGCCAGCAGTGAACCACAGGGGAGCTCCTATAATTCACCCCTCCACTTT.